These 23 T cell receptor beta chains were all obtained from the same sample, sequenced in a study of cytotoxic CD8 clonotypes in ibrutinib-treated CLL. Sequencing used immunoSEQ multiplex PCR; TCRdb keeps in-frame clones, though not all of them. The sample has tens of thousands of clones; under 75% are singletons. Sequenced material: PBMCs, taken after 12 months of ibrutinib treatment. All receptors come from a human donor with chronic lymphocytic leukemia.

The V call is TRBV6-6, the J call TRBJ2-5; unclear D gene. Germline CDR1 reads MNHNY; CDR2 reads SVGAGI (reference sequence). V lost 4 bases, J lost 4 bases, and 4 bases lay in between. This CDR3 has 11 amino acids. The CDR3 DNA is TGTGCCAGCAGTTCTCGAGAGACCCAGTACTTC. It is translated as CASSSRETQYF.

This chain joins TRBV15 and TRBJ2-5; the D gene is possibly TRBD1 (6 bases). The length of the CDR3 is 17 residues. V was pared by 3 bases and J by 4 bases, with 21 bases between. The germline gives CDR1 LNHNV, CDR2 YYDKDF (reference sequence). The CDR3 DNA follows: TGTGCCACCAGCAGGGCCCTGACAGGTTCGGGGCGAGAGACCCAGTACTTC. This translates into CATSRALTGSGRETQYF.

The chain links TRBV7-3 to TRBJ2-2; D not resolved. V lost 2 bases and J lost 5, with 6 bases in between. Germline CDR1 and CDR2: SGHTA and FQGTGA. The CDR3 length is 13 residues. DNA of the CDR3: TGTGCCAGCAGCTTACGACGGACCGGGGAGCTGTTTTTT. Translation: CASSLRRTGELFF. Complete variable domain (other parts from reference TRBV7-3 and TRBJ2-2): GAGVSQTPSNKVTEKGKYVELRCDPISGHTALYWYRQSLGQGPEFLIYFQGTGAADDSGLPNDRFFAVRPEGSVSTLKIQRTERGDSAVYLCASSLRRTGELFFGEGSRLTVL.

This sequence joins TRBV2 and TRBJ2-1; 13 nucleotides line up with TRBD2. V lost 6 bases and J lost 8; bases outside the gene matches: 10. Germline assignment: CDR1 SNHLY and CDR2 FYNNEI. The length of the CDR3 is 16 residues. CDR3 region: CASSAWTSGGLDEQFF. The CDR3 region has the DNA TGTGCCAGCAGCGCCTGGACTAGCGGGGGTCTCGATGAGCAGTTCTTC.

The sample holds a few counts of this clone. The genes are TRBV27 and TRBJ2-1; TRBD2 matches 7 bases. CDR3 size: 14 residues. V shed 2 bases, J shed 5 bases, and the junction held 3 bases outside the gene matches. Per germline, CDR1 MNHEY and CDR2 SMNVEV (reference sequence). The DNA for the CDR3 is TGTGCCAGCAGTTTAGGGACTACCCACAATGAGCAGTTCTTC. It codes for CASSLGTTHNEQFF.

This clone was counted a few times. The V and J genes are TRBV6-5 and TRBJ1-1, with a weak D call TRBD1 (5 bases). V dropped 7 bases and J dropped 2 bases, with 11 bases sitting between them. The CDR3 sequence is 13 residues long. In germline, CDR1 is MNHEY, CDR2 SVGAGI. The CDR3 region is CASKPTENTEAFF. CDR3 sequence (DNA): TGTGCCAGCAAACCGACAGAAAACACTGAAGCTTTCTTT.

This clone was picked up one time. The rearrangement uses TRBV29-1 and TRBJ1-2, with D possibly being TRBD1 (6 bases). V was shortened by 3 bases and J by 8 bases, with 19 bases between the two germline ends. Germline CDR1 and CDR2: SQVTM and ANQGSEA. The CDR3 covers 14 residues. The CDR3 DNA is TGCAGCGTTGAGTTTCCACAGGGATCGAAAGGCTACACCTTC. Translated, it gives CSVEFPQGSKGYTF.

The chain is built from TRBV7-3 and TRBJ2-2; D is unclear. V lost 1 base, J lost 3 bases, and 9 bases lay in between. CDR1 is SGHTA, CDR2 FQGTGA, per germline. The CDR3 spans 15 residues. In DNA form, the CDR3 reads TGTGCCAGCAGCTTAAACTCTTTCGACACCGGGGAGCTGTTTTTT. It yields the protein CASSLNSFDTGELFF.

This chain links TRBV7-3 with TRBJ2-1; TRBD1 is a possible D gene (6 bases). This CDR3 is built from 16 residues. The ends were cut back, 5 bases at V and 4 bases at J, with 18 bases in the middle. Looked up from germline, CDR1 is SGHTA and CDR2 is FQGTGA. The CDR3 is CASSPRAGTHYNEQFF. The CDR3 DNA follows: TGTGCCAGCAGCCCCCGAGCCGGGACACATTACAATGAGCAGTTCTTC.

V and J are TRBV4-1 and TRBJ1-2; D is ambiguous. CDR1 is MGHRA, CDR2 YSYEKL, per germline. The CDR3 is 14 residues long. Deletions cut 0 bases from V and 1 base from J, with 6 bases between. The chain's CDR3 is CASSQDMGNYGYTF. The DNA for the CDR3 is TGCGCCAGCAGCCAAGATATGGGTAACTATGGCTACACCTTC.

The genes are TRBV20-1 and TRBJ1-3; D is possibly TRBD1 (5 bases). Germline CDR1 reads DFQATT; CDR2 reads SNEGSKA (reference sequence). The CDR3 length is 11 residues. V was trimmed by 6 bases and J by 4 bases, leaving 7 bases between them. CDR3 sequence: CSARQGNTIYF. CDR3 nucleotides: TGCAGTGCCAGACAGGGAAACACCATATATTTT.

A note on this clone: A read error may produce the germline difference seen at one junction end. The chain recombines TRBV7-7 with TRBJ2-7; no firm D call. CDR1 and CDR2 (germline): SSHAT, FNYEAQ (reference sequence). The CDR3 has 14 amino acids. CDR3 nucleotide sequence: TGTGCTAGCAGCCCGACGGAGCACTCCTACGAGCAGTACTTC. Translation gives CASSPTEHSYEQYF.

V usage is TRBV7-9 and J usage is TRBJ1-4; 7 bases agree with TRBD1. The CDR3 consists of 14 residues. Trimming cost V 5 bases and J 3 bases; bases outside gene matches: 3. Per germline, CDR1 SEHNR and CDR2 FQNEAQ (reference sequence). DNA for the CDR3: TGTGCCAGCAGCCAAGGGACAGCTAATGAAAAACTGTTTTTT. Its protein is CASSQGTANEKLFF.

This chain joins TRBV4-1 and TRBJ2-2, with 7 nucleotides matching TRBD2. CDR3 length: 18 amino acids. The germline CDR1 and CDR2 sequences are MGHRA and YSYEKL. Losses at the gene ends were 0 bases for V and 4 bases for J; bases not matched to a gene: 11. CDR3 amino acids: CASSQDELGAGPTGELFF. CDR3 DNA: TGCGCCAGCAGCCAAGATGAATTGGGAGCGGGGCCCACCGGGGAGCTGTTTTTT.

This clone was found once. This chain uses TRBV18 with TRBJ2-1, with a tentative D call TRBD1 (5 bases). Germline CDR1 reads KGHSH; CDR2 reads LQKENI. V was clipped by 2 bases and J by 5 bases, with 10 bases between them. There are 14 residues in the CDR3. CDR3 amino acids: CASSPGVGDNEQFF. Written as DNA, the CDR3 is TGTGCCAGCTCACCAGGGGTAGGGGACAATGAGCAGTTCTTC. The whole variable domain, remainder taken from reference TRBV18 and TRBJ2-1, is NAGVMQNPRHLVRRRGQEARLRCSPMKGHSHVYWYRQLPEEGLKFMVYLQKENIIDESGMPKERFSAEFPKEGPSILRIQQVVRGDSAAYFCASSPGVGDNEQFFGPGTRLTVL.

This chain connects TRBV19 to TRBJ2-7; TRBD1 aligns across 7 bases. With V trimmed by 2 bases and J by 3 bases, 4 bases remained unmatched. The V gene's germline CDR1 is LNHDA and CDR2 SQIVND (reference sequence). The CDR3 consists of 14 residues. DNA for the CDR3: TGTGCCAGTAGTATAAGGGACAGAGACTACGAGCAGTACTTC. Its protein is CASSIRDRDYEQYF.

This clone was picked up a small number of times. The chain links TRBV7-9 to TRBJ2-7, with D perhaps being TRBD1 or TRBD2 (5 bases each). Germline CDR1 and CDR2: SEHNR and FQNEAQ (reference sequence). V was trimmed by 3 bases and J by 0 bases, leaving 12 bases between them. There are 15 residues in the CDR3. This CDR3 is CASSFSGQTSYEQYF. The CDR3 bases are TGTGCCAGCAGCTTCTCGGGGCAGACCTCCTACGAGCAGTACTTC.

This clone has only a few counts. This chain uses TRBV2 with TRBJ2-7, with D perhaps TRBD2 (5 bases). V was cut by 7 bases and J by 2 bases, with 15 bases left in between. CDR1 is SNHLY, CDR2 FYNNEI, per germline. This CDR3 has 14 residues. The CDR3, as DNA: TGTGCCAGCACTGCGCCGGGAATTACCTACGAGCAGTACTTC. It is translated as CASTAPGITYEQYF.

V is TRBV6-4 and J is TRBJ1-1; 8 bases align to TRBD1. Germline-derived CDR1 and CDR2 are MRHNA and SNTAGT. This CDR3 is 15 amino acids long. The J segment lost 13 bases and the V segment lost 4 bases, leaving 17 bases of the junction unmatched. CDR3 DNA sequence: TGTGCCAGCAGTGCGGGACAGGCGGTGGATAAAGCGAATTTCTTT. Translated, it gives CASSAGQAVDKANFF.

The chain recombines TRBV10-2 with TRBJ1-2; possible D gene TRBD1, 5 bases. Germline V lookup: CDR1 WSHSY, CDR2 SAAADI. Trimming cost V 4 bases and J 4 bases, with 10 bases left between them. This CDR3 has 13 amino acids. CDR3 nucleotides: TGCGCCAGCAGTGGGGGGGGTGGCTATGGCTACACCTTC. It is translated as CASSGGGGYGYTF.

Only a few counts were recorded for this clone. The DNA for the CDR3 is TGTGCCAGCAGTTTGAGTTCTGCCGGTTGGGACACCATATATTTT. It encodes CASSLSSAGWDTIYF. The V call is TRBV6-5, the J call TRBJ1-3, with D unresolved. Germline V gives CDR1 MNHEY, CDR2 SVGAGI. The CDR3 is 15 residues long. V lost 4 bases, J lost 8 bases, and 18 bases lay in between.

In its sample, this clone was seen once. V gene TRBV10-3 combines with J gene TRBJ2-3, with 11 bases matching TRBD2. The germline V gene has CDR1 ENHRY and CDR2 SYGVKD. J was trimmed by 1 base and V by 4 bases; bases with no gene match: 19. The CDR3 runs 21 residues. The CDR3 region is CAISGHITSGGSAWGTDTQYF. The CDR3, as DNA: TGTGCCATCAGTGGGCACATTACTAGCGGGGGATCCGCTTGGGGCACAGATACGCAGTATTTT.

The rearrangement links TRBV7-2 to TRBJ2-3, with D maybe TRBD1 (5 bases). Germline CDR1 is SGHTA and CDR2 is FQGNSA. V was shortened by 5 bases and J by 1 base, with 16 bases between the two germline ends. The CDR3 extends over 16 amino acids. The CDR3 DNA is TGTGCCAGCAGCACCAGGGTTGGCCTCGGCACAGATACGCAGTATTTT. It codes for CASSTRVGLGTDTQYF. The full variable domain, its missing parts supplied by reference TRBV7-2 and TRBJ2-3, is GAGVSQSPSNKVTEKGKDVELRCDPISGHTALYWYRQSLGQGLEFLIYFQGNSAPDKSGLPSDRFSAERTGGSVSTLTIQRTQQEDSAVYLCASSTRVGLGTDTQYFGPGTRLTVL.